The present TCR beta chain was sequenced within a study of CD8+ T cells in alopecia areata. Study as a whole: Treated patients took oral tofacitinib at 5 to 10 mg twice daily.

V lost 2 bases to trimming and J lost 1 base; unmatched junction nucleotides: 7. Germline CDR1 and CDR2: SGDLS and YYNGEE. The CDR3 loop spans 16 amino acids. Whole-study findings and limits: Relative to mice, TCR sharing across patients was less clear, a difference possibly HLA-related.

Investigators isolated RNA and reverse transcribed it into cDNA to act as the sequencing template. TCRdb keeps only in-frame clones here, not all; method: immunoSEQ multiplex PCR. Of some 150,000 clones in the sample, more than 45% were seen once. This clone was seen a few times. Its antigen is undetermined. The TCR comes from a human donor with alopecia areata. The V gene is TRBV9, the J gene TRBJ2-3; 7 bases are a match to TRBD2. Sequencing was performed on CD8+ T cells sorted from blood, taken at week 0. CDR3 nucleotide sequence: TGTGCCAGCAGCGTTCCCCTCAGCGGGGGCACAGATACGCAGTATTTT. Translated: CASSVPLSGGTDTQYF.